The clone carrying this TCR delta chain was observed a few times. The antigen is undetermined. Extracted RNA was reverse transcribed into cDNA. Pooled V-gene forward primers with one constant-region reverse primer generated the CDR3 amplicons by multiplex PCR. TCRdb re-called the multiplex PCR reads using CATT. The sample contains 45,000 to 60,000 delta-chain clones, about 15% of which appear only once. CDR1 and CDR2 (germline): TSWWSYY, QGS. Trimming took 3 bases from V and 10 from J, leaving 27 bases between them. CDR3 length equals 17 residues. The data are from a study of Vδ1+ human thymocytes. The sorted cells were CD3+ Vdelta1+ Vdelta2- thymocytes from alphabeta-depleted thymus. Study-wide points: Thymic TRG and TRD repertoires appeared highly polyclonal, with Gaussian CDR3 length distributions. TRG sequences recurred across donors, whereas TRD sequences stayed essentially private.

The rearrangement uses TRDV1 and TRDJ1; the D gene is possibly TRDD2 (5 bases). This clonotype was obtained from a girl under three years old who had congenital heart surgery. The sequenced sample was Vdelta1+ gamma-delta thymocytes from the thymus. Subset: FACS-sorted CD3+ TCRalphabeta- TCRVdelta1+ TCRVdelta2- thymocytes. CDR3 amino acids: CALGEGPLVSWFGILIF. CDR3 coding DNA: TGTGCTCTTGGGGAGGGTCCTCTAGTTTCCTGGTTTGGTATACTCATCTTT.